The sequence of this T cell receptor (beta chain) was determined in a study of a mutant IDH1 vaccine in newly diagnosed glioma. Profiling relied on immunoSEQ multiplex PCR, and the TCRdb table lists in-frame clones only, not all of them. Of approximately 30,000 clones in the sample, roughly 80% were seen once. Time point: week 23, last vaccination. It was 300 ug of mutant IDH1 20-mer peptide that made up each vaccine dose, given with topical imiquimod. CDR3 length equals 15 residues. Germline V CDR1 and CDR2: SGHTS, YDEGEE. V lost 6 bases and J 4 bases, leaving 17 bases between the germline ends. A word on this clone: Its matching antigen is unknown.

The genes are TRBV5-8 and TRBJ1-5; possibly TRBD1 for D (6 bases). This receptor was obtained from a woman in her twenties or thirties with glioma. Sample: PBMCs, taken from a glioma patient whose treatment included an IDH1 peptide vaccine. The CDR3 here is CASTFRQATNQPQHF. CDR3 bases: TGTGCCAGCACTTTTAGACAGGCCACTAATCAGCCCCAGCATTTT.